The next 3 T cell receptor beta chains were all read from a single sample in a study of cytomegalovirus exposure and HLA in healthy donors. Assay: immunoSEQ multiplex PCR; the TCRdb copy retains only in-frame clones and omits some. In the table there are 150,000 to 200,000 clones, roughly 96% of which are singletons. The sequenced sample consisted of PBMCs. These receptors were collected from a woman aged 18-35 years in good health and CMV-seronegative.

This chain links TRBV7-9 with TRBJ1-1; TRBD1 aligns across 7 bases. V lost 5 bases, J lost 10 bases, and 7 bases stayed unmatched. Germline CDR1 and CDR2: SEHNR and FQNEAQ (reference sequence). There are 12 residues in the CDR3. CDR3 sequence reads: CASSVGQEGAFF. CDR3 DNA: TGTGCCAGCAGCGTTGGACAGGAAGGAGCTTTCTTT.

This clone was seen a few times. The genes are TRBV7-2 and TRBJ1-6; D is unclear. Germline CDR1 and CDR2: SGHTA and FQGNSA. The CDR3 is 14 residues long. V dropped 5 bases and J dropped 8 bases, with 13 bases sitting between them. The CDR3 is CASSVRVYDSPLHF. For the CDR3, the DNA is TGTGCCAGCAGCGTACGGGTATATGATTCACCCCTCCACTTT.

The V and J genes are TRBV10-2 and TRBJ1-1; no reliable D call. V was trimmed by 0 bases and J by 3 bases, leaving 11 bases between them. The CDR3 loop spans 15 amino acids. The V gene's germline CDR1 is WSHSY and CDR2 SAAADI. CDR3 region: CASSESWRADTEAFF. CDR3 nucleotides: TGCGCCAGCAGTGAGTCGTGGAGGGCGGACACTGAAGCTTTCTTT.